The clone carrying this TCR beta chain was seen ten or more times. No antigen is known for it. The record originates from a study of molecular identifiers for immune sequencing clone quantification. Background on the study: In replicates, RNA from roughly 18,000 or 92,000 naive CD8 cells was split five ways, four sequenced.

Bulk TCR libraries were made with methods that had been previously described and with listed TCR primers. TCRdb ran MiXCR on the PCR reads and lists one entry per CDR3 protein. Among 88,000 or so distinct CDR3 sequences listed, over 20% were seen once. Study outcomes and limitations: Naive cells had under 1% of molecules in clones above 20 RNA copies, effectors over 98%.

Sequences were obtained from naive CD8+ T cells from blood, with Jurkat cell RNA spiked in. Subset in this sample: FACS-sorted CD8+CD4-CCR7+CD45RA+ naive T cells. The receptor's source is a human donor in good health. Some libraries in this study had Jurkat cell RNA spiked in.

The DNA of the CDR3 is TGTGCCAGCAGCTTATTACGGGGGCAACAAGAGACCCAGTACTTC. It encodes CASSLLRGQQETQYF. The V call is TRBV7-9, the J call TRBJ2-5; TRBD1 or TRBD2 may be the D gene (6 bases each). V lost 2 bases and J lost 2, with 12 bases in between. From germline, CDR1 is SEHNR and CDR2 FQNEAQ (reference sequence). This CDR3 comprises 15 residues. Filled out from reference TRBV7-9 and TRBJ2-5, the complete variable domain reads DTGVSQNPRHKITKRGQNVTFRCDPISEHNRLYWYRQTLGQGPEFLTYFQNEAQLEKSRLLSDRFSAERPKGSFSTLEIQRTEQGDSAMYLCASSLLRGQQETQYFGPGTRLLVL.